The next 11 T cell receptor beta chains were all read from a single sample in a study of cytomegalovirus exposure and HLA in healthy donors. Use of 60 Vbeta and 13 Jbeta primers characterized the PCR. Sequencing was performed with immunoSEQ multiplex PCR; in TCRdb, only in-frame clones are kept and a portion is missing. The sample carries tens of thousands of clones, less than 85% recorded once. The sample was PBMCs. Source of these receptors: a woman aged 25 to 39 in good health and CMV-seropositive.

This clone came up a few times. This chain uses TRBV6-5 with TRBJ2-3; 9 bases are a match to TRBD1. The CDR3 length is 15 residues. V lost 6 bases and J lost 2; bases outside the gene matches: 6. Looked up from germline, CDR1 is MNHEY and CDR2 is SVGAGI. The CDR3 sequence: CASRARDRATDTQYF. The CDR3 region has the DNA TGTGCCAGCAGGGCCCGGGACAGGGCCACAGATACGCAGTATTTT.

The genes are TRBV5-1 and TRBJ1-2; TRBD1 is a possible D gene (6 bases). The CDR3 spans 18 residues. The V gene's germline CDR1 is SGHRS and CDR2 YFSETQ. V was clipped by 1 base and J by 7 bases, with 26 bases between them. CDR3 loop: CASSLNRPGQSPLGGYTF. DNA for the CDR3: TGCGCCAGCAGCTTGAATCGGCCAGGACAGAGCCCCCTTGGTGGCTACACCTTC. Based on the CDR3 plus reference TRBV5-1 and TRBJ1-2, the full variable domain is KAGVTQTPRYLIKTRGQQVTLSCSPISGHRSVSWYQQTPGQGLQFLFEYFSETQRNKGNFPGRFSGRQFSNSRSEMNVSTLELGDSALYLCASSLNRPGQSPLGGYTFGSGTRLTVV.

This chain connects TRBV11-2 to TRBJ1-3, with 11 nucleotides matching TRBD1. This CDR3 region has 16 residues. Trimming removed 5 bases from V and 2 bases from J; junction bases left unmatched: 5. Germline CDR1 reads SGHAT; CDR2 reads FQNNGV. CDR3 bases: TGTGCCAGCAGCGCTGGACAGGGGGCCGCTGGAAACACCATATATTTT. Translating gives CASSAGQGAAGNTIYF.

The chain is built from TRBV11-2 and TRBJ2-7; D uncertain. V was pared by 5 bases and J by 5 bases, with 16 bases between. The CDR3 consists of 14 residues. Germline V gene data show CDR1 as SGHAT and CDR2 as FQNNGV. The CDR3 loop is CASSPLSSSDEQYF. CDR3 nucleotide sequence: TGTGCCAGCAGCCCTTTGTCGTCCTCGGACGAGCAGTACTTC.

J is TRBJ2-7 and V is TRBV15; D call uncertain. Germline loops: CDR1 LNHNV, CDR2 YYDKDF (reference sequence). V was shortened by 4 bases and J by 0 bases, with 4 bases between the two germline ends. CDR3 length equals 12 residues. CDR3 sequence (DNA): TGTGCCACCAGCACCGGCTCCTACGAGCAGTACTTC. Protein product: CATSTGSYEQYF.

The genes are TRBV28 and TRBJ2-1; a weak D match, TRBD1 (5 bases). V dropped 7 bases and J dropped 2 bases, with 21 bases sitting between them. CDR1 and CDR2 (germline): MDHEN, SYDVKM. The CDR3 has 17 amino acids. The chain's CDR3 is CASIRGDRRVPYNEQFF. The CDR3 region has the DNA TGTGCCAGCATAAGGGGTGACCGCCGAGTCCCCTACAATGAGCAGTTCTTC.

This rearrangement joins TRBV28 to TRBJ2-7, with 8 bases identical to TRBD1. CDR1 and CDR2 from the germline V gene are MDHEN and SYDVKM. The V and J ends lost 3 bases and 3 bases, in that order; junction bases with no gene match: 4. This CDR3 spans 14 amino acids. The CDR3 nucleotides are TGTGCCAGCAGTTTCCAGGACAGGGTCTACGAGCAGTACTTC. It yields the protein CASSFQDRVYEQYF.

V gene TRBV5-4 combines with J gene TRBJ1-1; unclear D gene. The V end lost 1 base, the J end lost 0 bases, and 7 bases lay between the germline ends. CDR1 and CDR2 from the germline V gene are SGHNT and YYREEE (reference sequence). The CDR3 sequence is 14 residues long. The CDR3 loop is CASSLSLLNTEAFF. CDR3 bases: TGTGCCAGCAGCTTGTCCCTTCTGAACACTGAAGCTTTCTTT.

The chain recombines TRBV12-2 with TRBJ1-4; the table's D call, TRBD1, was not checked against the DNA. TRBV12-2 is tagged as a pseudogene. This CDR3 spans 14 amino acids. Written as DNA, the CDR3 is TGTGCAAGTCGCTCGACAGGGGATAATGAAAAACTGTTTTTT. It translates to CASRSTGDNEKLFF.

The chain has TRBV11-3 and TRBJ2-1, with 12 bases identical to TRBD1. The V gene's germline CDR1 is SGHNT and CDR2 YENEEA. V gave up 3 bases and J gave up 7 bases; unmatched junction bases: 7. The CDR3 runs to 16 residues. CDR3 DNA sequence: TGTGCCAGCAGCTTTCTTGGGACAGGGGGCGGGAATGAGCAGTTCTTC. Translation: CASSFLGTGGGNEQFF. The variable domain in full, with the rest retrieved from reference TRBV11-3 and TRBJ2-1, is EAGVVQSPRYKIIEKKQPVAFWCNPISGHNTLYWYLQNLGQGPELLIRYENEEAVDDSQLPKDRFSAERLKGVDSTLKIQPAELGDSAVYLCASSFLGTGGGNEQFFGPGTRLTVL.

The chain combines TRBV6-1 with TRBJ1-5; 12 nucleotides agree with TRBD1. This CDR3 spans 15 amino acids. Germline CDR1 reads MNHNS; CDR2 reads SASEGT. J lost 7 bases, V lost 9 bases, and 10 bases had no gene match. This chain's CDR3 is CASSSGTGGYQPQHF. As DNA, the CDR3 is TGTGCCAGTTCCTCCGGGACAGGGGGCTACCAGCCCCAGCATTTT.